The T cell receptor beta chain under discussion was sequenced for a study of blood T cell repertoires in COVID-19. Study-level information: The United States, Italy and Spain supplied acute and convalescent COVID-19 samples. Sources were T cells, B-cell-depleted T cells, or PBMCs; the material itself was cDNA or gDNA.

This clone occurred a few times. Per the authors' pipeline: Amplifying reference gene primers gave estimates of nucleated cell counts. Generated by immunoSEQ multiplex PCR, the TCRdb table keeps only in-frame clones and is missing some. That table gives V, J and clone size, and the DNA gave D and trimming. The data show about 160,000 clones, with 82% seen just once and roughly 6.4% held by the top ten. Patients of the Seattle cohort, enrolled during active infection, were followed longitudinally. Sequencing used peripheral blood. The TCR comes from a woman aged 40 to 50 with COVID-19, enrolled during active disease.

The CDR3 nucleotides read TGTGCCAGCAGTTTTCGGCAGACGGGAGAGGGATATGAGCAGTTCTTC. It encodes CASSFRQTGEGYEQFF. The chain joins TRBV27 to TRBJ2-1; D perhaps matches TRBD2 (6 bases). Germline V CDR1 and CDR2: MNHEY, SMNVEV (reference sequence). The CDR3 has 16 residues. V dropped 3 bases and J dropped 8 bases, with 20 bases sitting between them.